This TCR beta chain was recorded in a study of T cells in localized non-small cell lung cancer. Overall study results and limits: Median detection of top 100 tumor clones in adjacent lung was about 52 clones.

Per germline, CDR1 SGHNT and CDR2 YYREEE (reference sequence). The V end lost 1 base, the J end lost 0 bases, and 15 bases lay between the germline ends. This CDR3 contains 17 residues. Sequencing used immunoSEQ multiplex PCR; TCRdb keeps in-frame clones, though not all of them. There are 100,000 to 150,000 clones in the sample; more than 70% occur only once, and 1.7% lies in the top ten. This clone was seen just once. The target antigen is unknown. The TCR sequence derives from a female donor of 60 years or more with stage I lung adenocarcinoma. The chain carries TRBV5-4 and TRBJ2-3, with TRBD2 as a possible D gene (6 bases). Sequencing used peripheral blood, obtained before any cancer treatment. CDR3 residues: CASSLRPTGTSTDTQYF. In DNA, the CDR3 is TGTGCCAGCAGCTTGAGACCTACCGGGACTAGCACAGATACGCAGTATTTT.